Following are 3 T cell receptor beta chains from one sample sequenced in a study of blood T cell repertoires in COVID-19. Measured with immunoSEQ multiplex PCR; TCRdb has only the in-frame clones, and not every one. The repertoire holds some 190,000 clones, with 70% to 90% as singletons. Sequenced: peripheral blood. The receptors stem from a woman in her 70s with active or convalescent COVID-19.

The chain joins TRBV11-3 to TRBJ1-5; D possibly corresponds to TRBD1 (6 bases). Germline lookup yields CDR1 SGHNT and CDR2 YENEEA. There are 12 residues in the CDR3. The V end was cut by 5 bases, the J end by 5 bases, with 7 bases between. The CDR3 DNA reads TGTGCCAGCAGCGAGGGGGATCAGCCCCAGCATTTT. Its protein is CASSEGDQPQHF.

The CDR3 DNA reads as TGTGCCAGCAGTTTATACGGACAGGGAACAGATACGCAGTATTTT. It encodes CASSLYGQGTDTQYF. The rearrangement joins TRBV27 to TRBJ2-3; the match to TRBD1 covers 8 bases. V shed 1 base, J shed 3 bases, and the junction held 3 bases outside the gene matches. The CDR3 is 15 amino acids. Germline-derived CDR1 and CDR2 are MNHEY and SMNVEV (reference sequence).

The chain carries TRBV5-1 and TRBJ2-1; TRBD1 matches at 7 bases. Germline V gene lookup returns CDR1 SGHRS and CDR2 YFSETQ. V dropped 5 bases and J dropped 4; count of bases not matched to a gene: 6. The CDR3 has 14 residues. The CDR3 protein is CASRPWDSYNEQFF. The CDR3 bases are TGCGCCAGCAGACCGTGGGACAGTTACAATGAGCAGTTCTTC.